There are many counts of the clone carrying this TCR beta chain. TCRdb reprocessed the RT-PCR reads with MiXCR, giving one entry per CDR3 protein. The table has 30,000 or so distinct CDR3 sequences, around 7% seen once. The data originate from a study of patients and donors after allogeneic stem cell transplantation. The V and J ends lost 9 bases and 8 bases, in that order; junction bases with no gene match: 4. CDR1 and CDR2 from the germline V gene are LGHDT and YNNKEL (reference sequence). This CDR3 is 11 amino acids long. The sequencing sample was made of blood, either unsorted or a sorted T cell fraction (not recorded which). The chain combines TRBV3-1 with TRBJ2-1; TRBD1 matches 7 bases. This clonotype was sampled from a human donor who was either an allogeneic HSCT recipient or a stem cell or donor lymphocyte infusion donor (not recorded which). It is not recorded whose cells these are; they may come from a transplant donor. The DNA of the CDR3 is TGTGCCAGTACAGGGGCCCATGAGCAGTTCTTC. Encoded protein: CASTGAHEQFF.